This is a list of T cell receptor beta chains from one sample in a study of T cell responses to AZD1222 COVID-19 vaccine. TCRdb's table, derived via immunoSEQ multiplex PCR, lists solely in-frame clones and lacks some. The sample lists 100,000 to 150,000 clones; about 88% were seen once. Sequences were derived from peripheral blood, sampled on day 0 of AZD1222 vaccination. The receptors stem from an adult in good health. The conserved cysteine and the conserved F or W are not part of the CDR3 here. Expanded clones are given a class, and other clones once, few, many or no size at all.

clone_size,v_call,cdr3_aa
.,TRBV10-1,ASSGSRSGIFYEQY
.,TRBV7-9,ASSFGQAYEQY
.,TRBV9,ASSGAEGEYTGELF
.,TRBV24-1,ATSDPSRGRYEQY
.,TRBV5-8,ASSPTPYGYT
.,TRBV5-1,ASTTGGSYEQY
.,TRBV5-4,ASSLGGTASPLH
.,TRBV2,ASSLAGVGATQY
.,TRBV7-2,ASTERGSGANVLT
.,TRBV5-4,ASGLTGSDSPLH
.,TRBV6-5,ASSRLVNYGYT
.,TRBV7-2,ASSLARTGYEQY
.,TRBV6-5,ASSYDRKSNQPQH
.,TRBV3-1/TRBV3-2,ASRLGQGGPQH
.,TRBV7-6,ASSHGRGQGGTEAF
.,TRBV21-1,ASSAWVRGDEQY
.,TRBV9,ASSVGTNSYNEQF
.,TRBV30,AWSITARGMELF
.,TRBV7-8,ASSSYGTGEGYSNQPQH
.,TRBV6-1,ASSERTYGYT
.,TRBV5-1,ASSYGTAQETQY
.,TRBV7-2,ASSLEGASANFLYEQY
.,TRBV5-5,ASSLVQKNNSPLH
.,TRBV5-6,ASSPTRGEKLF
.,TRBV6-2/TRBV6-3,ASSYLGRGELF
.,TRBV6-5,ASSYSPGGWSEQY
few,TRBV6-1,ASSEGTGSYGYT
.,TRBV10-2,ASSDSGNEQY
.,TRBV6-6,ASTGTGVEKLF
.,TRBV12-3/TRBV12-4,ATTIQGAETQY
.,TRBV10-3,AITESGANVLT
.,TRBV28,ASSLTAGDSNYGYT
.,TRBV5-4,ASSLTLAGGLETQY
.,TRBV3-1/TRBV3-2,ASSQGDRGHGYT
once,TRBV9,ASSVTDLAYEQY
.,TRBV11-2,ASSLAGSNQPQH
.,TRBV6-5,ASSYSKQNQPQH
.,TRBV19,ASRPTWREYYNEQF
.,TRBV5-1,ASQQEQNTEAF
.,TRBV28,ASQSGGSGEETQY